Below, 21 T cell receptor beta chains from the same sample are listed, as sequenced in a study of a mutant IDH1 vaccine in newly diagnosed glioma. No antigens are known for them. Libraries were prepared by immunoSEQ multiplex PCR; TCRdb keeps only in-frame clonotypes and omits some of them. The profile shows about 60,000 clones, roughly 80% of them singletons. Time point noted: week 35, safety follow-up. Every vaccine dose comprised 300 ug of mutant IDH1 20-mer peptide plus topical imiquimod. Sample: PBMCs, taken from a glioma patient whose treatment included an IDH1 peptide vaccine. The receptors here all came from a man aged 25 to 40 with glioma.

The chain uses TRBV12-5 and TRBJ1-1; weak D call: TRBD1 (6 bases). Between the trimmed V and J ends, which lost 7 bases and 5 bases, there was a span of 14 bases. This CDR3 spans 13 amino acids. CDR1 and CDR2 (germline): LGHNT, FRNRAP. CDR3 DNA: TGTGCTAGTGCCTTAAGGGGGGGGACTGAAGCTTTCTTT. It specifies CASALRGGTEAFF.

The chain recombines TRBV28 with TRBJ2-7; maybe TRBD1 (6 bases). The CDR3 extends over 14 amino acids. V was cut by 2 bases and J by 6 bases, with 14 bases left in between. CDR1 is MDHEN, CDR2 SYDVKM, per germline. CDR3 sequence reads: CASSLTFGTREQYF. CDR3 DNA sequence: TGTGCCAGCAGTTTAACCTTTGGGACACGCGAGCAGTACTTC.

This clone was recorded a few times. This chain uses TRBV27 with TRBJ1-5, with D uncertain. Germline CDR1 MNHEY, CDR2 SMNVEV (reference sequence). Trimming took off 5 bases at V and 6 bases at J, with 14 bases between the two ends. The CDR3 is 14 residues long. The CDR3 DNA is TGTGCCAGCAGTCGATCGCGTGTTCCTCAGCCCCAGCATTTT. The encoded protein is CASSRSRVPQPQHF.

This chain links TRBV18 with TRBJ2-7; 8 bases are a match to TRBD1. CDR1 KGHSH and CDR2 LQKENI come from the germline V gene. Trimming took 3 bases from V and 3 from J; bases not matched to a gene: 7. The CDR3 loop spans 15 amino acids. The CDR3 DNA sequence: TGTGCCAGCTCACCCGGACAGGGTGGCCTCTACGAGCAGTACTTC. This translates into CASSPGQGGLYEQYF.

This chain connects TRBV10-3 to TRBJ1-2, with TRBD1 as a possible D gene (5 bases). The CDR3 spans 16 residues. Trimming removed 0 bases at V and 2 bases at J, with 13 bases between. Germline CDR1 and CDR2: ENHRY and SYGVKD. CDR3 sequence (DNA): TGTGCCATCAGTGAGTCGAGTGGAGGGACGAACTATGGCTACACCTTC. This encodes CAISESSGGTNYGYTF.

The J gene is TRBJ1-5, the V gene TRBV4-1; D not certain. This CDR3 has 13 amino acids. V was cut by 2 bases and J by 7 bases, with 9 bases left in between. Per the germline V gene, CDR1 is MGHRA and CDR2 is YSYEKL. For the CDR3, the DNA is TGCGCCAGCAGCCAATTTCGGTCCCAGCCCCAGCATTTT. It is translated as CASSQFRSQPQHF.

The chain combines TRBV18 with TRBJ2-7; TRBD1 matches 9 bases. The CDR3 extends over 14 amino acids. V lost 5 bases and J lost 3; bases outside the gene matches: 5. Germline-derived CDR1 and CDR2 are KGHSH and LQKENI. CDR3 DNA: TGTGCCAGCTCAATCCCGGGACAGGGCTACGAGCAGTACTTC. Translating it yields CASSIPGQGYEQYF.

The chain joins TRBV6-1 to TRBJ2-7, with 8 positions matching TRBD1. The CDR3 has 15 amino acids. V shed 6 bases, J shed 2 bases, and the junction held 9 bases outside the gene matches. Germline V gene sequence: CDR1 MNHNS, CDR2 SASEGT. The chain's CDR3 is CASRVGQASTYEQYF. DNA for the CDR3: TGTGCCAGCAGGGTGGGACAGGCCTCCACCTACGAGCAGTACTTC.

The V and J genes are TRBV30 and TRBJ2-7, with 7 bases identical to TRBD1. The V gene end was trimmed by 2 bases and the J gene end by 6 bases; junction bases not matched to a gene: 10. The CDR3 extends over 14 amino acids. Germline V gene data show CDR1 as GTSNPN and CDR2 as SVGIG (reference sequence). CDR3 residues: CAWSIWTGRSEQYF. The CDR3 nucleotides are TGTGCCTGGAGTATTTGGACAGGTAGAAGCGAGCAGTACTTC.

V is TRBV28 and J is TRBJ1-2; 7 nucleotides align to TRBD1. The J segment lost 8 bases and the V segment lost 7 bases, leaving 7 bases of the junction unmatched. The CDR3 has 12 amino acids. CDR1 and CDR2 (germline): MDHEN, SYDVKM. The CDR3, as DNA: TGTGCCAGCATTGGGGACAGAGAGGGCTACACCTTC. Translation gives CASIGDREGYTF.

This clone was detected once. The V and J genes are TRBV28 and TRBJ1-2, with a tentative D call TRBD1 (6 bases). Germline lookup yields CDR1 MDHEN and CDR2 SYDVKM. V was pared by 2 bases and J by 5 bases, with 6 bases between. This CDR3 has 12 residues. This CDR3 is CASSLRGYGYTF. The CDR3 DNA reads TGTGCCAGCAGTTTAAGGGGGTATGGCTACACCTTC.

V is TRBV10-1 and J is TRBJ2-1; no clear D. The CDR3 loop spans 15 amino acids. The V end was cut by 4 bases, the J end by 6 bases, with 16 bases between. Germline V lookup: CDR1 WNHNN, CDR2 SYGVQD (reference sequence). The CDR3: CASSGIGIALNEQFF. In DNA, the CDR3 is TGCGCCAGCAGTGGTATTGGGATTGCACTCAATGAGCAGTTCTTC.

This chain uses TRBV4-2 with TRBJ2-7, with D tentatively TRBD1 (5 bases). Between the trimmed V and J ends, which lost 1 base and 2 bases, there was a span of 9 bases. CDR3 length: 14 residues. Germline V CDR1 and CDR2: LGHNA, YNFKEQ. The CDR3 spells CASSQVGRAYEQYF. As DNA, the CDR3 is TGTGCCAGCAGCCAAGTCGGCAGGGCCTACGAGCAGTACTTC.

This clone has just a few counts. The chain links TRBV7-6 to TRBJ2-2; D is tentatively TRBD1 or TRBD2 (5 bases each). The ends were cut back, 5 bases at V and 0 bases at J, with 13 bases in the middle. The CDR3 runs 16 residues. CDR1 is SGHVS, CDR2 FNYEAQ, per germline. The CDR3 protein is CASSLRDPANTGELFF. As DNA, the CDR3 is TGTGCCAGCAGCCTGAGGGACCCAGCGAACACCGGGGAGCTGTTTTTT. Based on the CDR3 plus reference TRBV7-6 and TRBJ2-2, the full variable domain is GAGVSQSPRYKVTKRGQDVALRCDPISGHVSLYWYRQALGQGPEFLTYFNYEAQQDKSGLPNDRFSAERPEGSISTLTIQRTEQRDSAMYRCASSLRDPANTGELFFGEGSRLTVL.

Only a few counts were recorded for this clone. The rearrangement uses TRBV7-6 and TRBJ1-1; D not resolved. Trimming left V 1 base short and J 5 bases short, with 14 bases between. The CDR3 has 15 amino acids. The V gene's germline CDR1 is SGHVS and CDR2 FNYEAQ. CDR3 coding DNA: TGTGCCAGCAGCTTAGAGCGGGCGGTGGGAACTGAAGCTTTCTTT. As protein: CASSLERAVGTEAFF. Complete variable domain (other parts from reference TRBV7-6 and TRBJ1-1): GAGVSQSPRYKVTKRGQDVALRCDPISGHVSLYWYRQALGQGPEFLTYFNYEAQQDKSGLPNDRFSAERPEGSISTLTIQRTEQRDSAMYRCASSLERAVGTEAFFGQGTRLTVV.

The genes are TRBV18 and TRBJ2-7; either TRBD1 or TRBD2 may supply D (6 bases each). There are 14 residues in the CDR3. With 2 bases removed from V and 5 bases from J, the gap between germline ends came to 13 bases. CDR1 KGHSH and CDR2 LQKENI come from the germline V gene. The DNA of the CDR3 is TGTGCCAGCTCACCATGGGGGGCTCTGAACGAGCAGTACTTC. Translation: CASSPWGALNEQYF. The whole variable domain, remainder taken from reference TRBV18 and TRBJ2-7, is NAGVMQNPRHLVRRRGQEARLRCSPMKGHSHVYWYRQLPEEGLKFMVYLQKENIIDESGMPKERFSAEFPKEGPSILRIQQVVRGDSAAYFCASSPWGALNEQYFGPGTRLTVT.

The J gene is TRBJ2-5, the V gene TRBV9; 7 nucleotides agree with TRBD1. The length of the CDR3 is 15 residues. V lost 5 bases to trimming and J lost 4 bases; unmatched junction nucleotides: 11. CDR1 and CDR2 from the germline V gene are SGDLS and YYNGEE. The chain's CDR3 is CASSVGQVNRETQYF. CDR3 DNA: TGTGCCAGCAGTGTCGGACAGGTCAATAGAGAGACCCAGTACTTC.

The chain joins TRBV19 to TRBJ2-2; 8 nucleotides match TRBD1. Germline CDR1 is LNHDA and CDR2 is SQIVND (reference sequence). J was trimmed by 6 bases and V by 6 bases; bases with no gene match: 12. The CDR3 contains 16 residues. DNA of the CDR3: TGTGCCAGTAGCCTTCGGACAGGGTTTATGTCCGGGGAGCTGTTTTTT. Translated, it gives CASSLRTGFMSGELFF. Complete variable domain (other parts from reference TRBV19 and TRBJ2-2): DGGITQSPKYLFRKEGQNVTLSCEQNLNHDAMYWYRQDPGQGLRLIYYSQIVNDFQKGDIAEGYSVSREKKESFPLTVTSAQKNPTAFYLCASSLRTGFMSGELFFGEGSRLTVL.

This clone was observed a few times. V gene TRBV6-4 combines with J gene TRBJ2-3; 9 bases map to TRBD1. The germline CDR1 and CDR2 sequences are MRHNA and SNTAGT. V was clipped by 4 bases and J by 1 base; unmatched bases: 0. This CDR3 has 14 residues. The CDR3: CASSGTGGTDTQYF. Here the CDR3 DNA reads TGTGCCAGCAGTGGGACAGGGGGCACAGATACGCAGTATTTT.

The chain couples TRBV6-1 to TRBJ1-4, with TRBD1 matching over 9 bases. Losses at the gene ends were 6 bases for V and 1 base for J; bases not matched to a gene: 0. Germline CDR1 is MNHNS and CDR2 is SASEGT. The CDR3 covers 14 residues. CDR3 DNA: TGTGCCAGCAGGGGACAGGGAACTAATGAAAAACTGTTTTTT. Protein: CASRGQGTNEKLFF.

The V and J genes are TRBV27 and TRBJ2-2; D gene uncertain. The CDR3 totals 18 residues. Germline V gene data show CDR1 as MNHEY and CDR2 as SMNVEV (reference sequence). V was trimmed by 4 bases and J by 4 bases, leaving 22 bases between them. The DNA of the CDR3 is TGTGCCAGCAGTTCCATCTGGACCCCACGGGCTGCCACCGGGGAGCTGTTTTTT. Its protein is CASSSIWTPRAATGELFF.